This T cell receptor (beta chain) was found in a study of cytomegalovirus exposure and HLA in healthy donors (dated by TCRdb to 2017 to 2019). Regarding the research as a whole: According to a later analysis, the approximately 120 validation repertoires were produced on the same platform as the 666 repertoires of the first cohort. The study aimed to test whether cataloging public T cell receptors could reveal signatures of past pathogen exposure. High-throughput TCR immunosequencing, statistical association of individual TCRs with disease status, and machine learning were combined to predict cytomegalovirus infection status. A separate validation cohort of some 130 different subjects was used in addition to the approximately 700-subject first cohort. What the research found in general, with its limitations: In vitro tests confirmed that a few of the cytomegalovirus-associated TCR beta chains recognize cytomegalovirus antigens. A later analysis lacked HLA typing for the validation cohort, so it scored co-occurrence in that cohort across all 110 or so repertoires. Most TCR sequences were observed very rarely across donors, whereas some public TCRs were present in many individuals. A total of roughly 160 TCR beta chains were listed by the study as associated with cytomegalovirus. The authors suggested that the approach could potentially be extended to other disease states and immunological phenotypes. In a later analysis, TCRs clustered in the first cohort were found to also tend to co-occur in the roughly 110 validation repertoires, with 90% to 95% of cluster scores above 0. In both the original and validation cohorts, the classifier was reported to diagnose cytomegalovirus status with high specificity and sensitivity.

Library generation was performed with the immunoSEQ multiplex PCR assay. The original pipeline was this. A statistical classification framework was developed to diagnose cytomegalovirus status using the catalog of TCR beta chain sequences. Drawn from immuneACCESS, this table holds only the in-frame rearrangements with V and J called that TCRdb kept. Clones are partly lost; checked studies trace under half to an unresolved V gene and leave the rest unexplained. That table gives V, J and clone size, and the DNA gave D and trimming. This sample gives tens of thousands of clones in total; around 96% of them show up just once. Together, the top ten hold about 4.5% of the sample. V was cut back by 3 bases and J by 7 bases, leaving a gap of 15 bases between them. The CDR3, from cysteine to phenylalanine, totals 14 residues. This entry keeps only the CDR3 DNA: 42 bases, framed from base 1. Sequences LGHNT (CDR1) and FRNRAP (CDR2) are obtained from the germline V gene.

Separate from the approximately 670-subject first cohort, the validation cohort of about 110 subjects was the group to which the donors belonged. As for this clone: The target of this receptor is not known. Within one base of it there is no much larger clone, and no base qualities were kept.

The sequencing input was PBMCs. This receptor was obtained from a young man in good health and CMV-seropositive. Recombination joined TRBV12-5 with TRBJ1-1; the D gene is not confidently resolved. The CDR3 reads CASGFPVGSFEAFF. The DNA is TGTGCTAGTGGTTTCCCCGTAGGGAGCTTTGAAGCTTTCTTT.